This T cell receptor beta chain was recovered during a study of shared clonotypes between healthy human individuals. At the level of the study: Those who served as donors were two women and a few men between the ages of 18 and 49.

Here immunoSEQ multiplex PCR was the method, and the copy in TCRdb shows in-frame clones only, minus some. This sample yields 520,000 or so clones, of which about four fifths are seen a single time; around 13% belongs to the top ten. Germline CDR1 is SGDLS and CDR2 is YYNGEE. Trimming removed 4 bases from V and 8 bases from J; junction bases left unmatched: 11. The CDR3 length is 15 residues. Sequences were obtained from PBMCs. The chain uses TRBV9 and TRBJ2-1; TRBD2 agrees at 8 bases. This sequence was found in a woman aged 40-49 years in good health. Some clones in this sample may be carry-over from other donors' samples. The CDR3 reads CASSPPGLGLYEQFF. CDR3 nucleotides: TGTGCCAGCAGCCCGCCGGGACTAGGGCTATATGAGCAGTTCTTC.